This is a list of T cell receptor beta chains from one sample in a study of T cell repertoires in cytomegalovirus infection. TCRdb re-called the reads through MiXCR, storing one row per CDR3 protein. This table has 160,000 or so distinct CDR3 sequences, under 20% appearing once. Sequencing used CD8+ T cells from PBMCs. The receptors shown here come from a human donor in good health (CMV status not recorded). Some clones in this sample may be carry-over from other donors' samples. The CDR3 runs from the conserved cysteine through the conserved F or W. D genes are given only for firm matches. The size of a clone is reported for some rows only, either as once, few or many, or as a class for expanded clones.

clone_size j_call d_call v_call cdr3_nt cdr3_aa
few TRBJ2-5 TRBD2 TRBV6-5 TGTGCCAGCAGCTTACTAGCGGGGGCTGGGGAGACCCAGTACTTC CASSLLAGAGETQYF
few TRBJ1-2 TRBD1 TRBV7-9 TGTGCCAGCAGCTTACAAGGCCGACAGGGGAATGGCTACACCTTC CASSLQGRQGNGYTF
NA TRBJ1-5 NA TRBV7-2 TGTGCCAGCAGCCCCCGGGGGAGGGACAATCAGCCCCAGCATTTT CASSPRGRDNQPQHF
few TRBJ2-7 NA TRBV7-9 TGTGCCAGCAGCTTAGAAGGGAGCCCTTCCTACGAGCAGTACTTC CASSLEGSPSYEQYF
few TRBJ2-1 NA TRBV30 TGTGCCTGGAACCTTGAGGGAGAGGGTGAGCAGTTCTTC CAWNLEGEGEQFF
few TRBJ2-2 NA TRBV7-3 TGTGCCAGCAGCCCAGGAAAGGCCGGGGAGCTGTTTTTT CASSPGKAGELFF
NA TRBJ1-1 NA TRBV29-1 TGCAGCGTCCGGACCTCCAGGCCTGAAGCTTTCTTT CSVRTSRPEAFF
few TRBJ2-6 NA TRBV7-9 TGTGCCAGCAGCCCGTCCGGGGGCCCTGGGGCCAACGTCCTGACTTTC CASSPSGGPGANVLTF
few TRBJ2-3 TRBD2 TRBV7-3 TGTGCCAGCAGCTCTACTAGCGGGAGCCTCGATACGCAGTATTTT CASSSTSGSLDTQYF
NA TRBJ2-5 TRBD2 TRBV28 TGTGCCAGCAGAGGACTAGCGGGAGAAGAGACCCAGTACTTC CASRGLAGEETQYF
few TRBJ2-7 TRBD1 TRBV28 TGTGCCAGCAGTTTATACCCCCCGGGACAGGGGGGCGAGCAGTACTTC CASSLYPPGQGGEQYF
few TRBJ1-3 TRBD1 TRBV14 TGTGCCAGCAGCCTGGACAGGGACGGAAACACCATATATTTT CASSLDRDGNTIYF
few TRBJ2-5 TRBD2 TRBV7-2 TGTGCCAGCAGCGACATCGCTAGCGGGAGAGGACGGACCCAGTACTTC CASSDIASGRGRTQYF
NA TRBJ2-3 NA TRBV5-1 TGCGCCAGCAGCTTACGGAGCGACACAGATACGCAGTATTTT CASSLRSDTDTQYF
NA TRBJ2-7 NA TRBV7-3 TGTGCCAGCAGCTTAGACAGTGCCTACGAGCAGTACTTC CASSLDSAYEQYF
many TRBJ2-1 TRBD1 TRBV29-1 TGCAGCGCCGACCCAGGGGGTCACAATGAGCAGTTCTTC CSADPGGHNEQFF
NA TRBJ2-1 TRBD1 TRBV6-1 TGTGCCAGCAGCTCTCGACAGGGGGCCTACAATGAGCAGTTCTTC CASSSRQGAYNEQFF
NA TRBJ2-7 NA TRBV28 TGTGCCAGCAGTTTATCGCTCTCCCTGGAGCAGTACTTC CASSLSLSLEQYF
many TRBJ2-7 NA TRBV7-8 TGTGCCAGCAGCCGCTTCCGGCCAGGTATGGACGAGCAGTACTTC CASSRFRPGMDEQYF
NA TRBJ2-7 TRBD2 TRBV6-2/TRBV6-3 TGTGCCAGCAGTCCTCTTAGGACTAGCGGGGGGGAGAAGGACGAGCAGTACTTC CASSPLRTSGGEKDEQYF
many TRBJ2-7 TRBD2 TRBV7-6 TGTGCCAGCAGCCCACGGGGGACTAGCGGGACGGGCGAGCAGTACTTC CASSPRGTSGTGEQYF
few TRBJ2-7 NA TRBV2 TGTGCCAGCAGTGAAGCGGGACCGACGGGTTCCTACGAGCAGTACTTC CASSEAGPTGSYEQYF
NA TRBJ2-7 NA TRBV6-2/TRBV6-3 TGTGCCAGCACTCAACTATCCCCCCAGCACGCGAGTTTCGCCTACGAGCAGTACTTC CASTQLSPQHASFAYEQYF
NA TRBJ2-3 TRBD1 TRBV7-2 TGTGCCAGCGACAGGGCTGGGACAGATACGCAGTATTTT CASDRAGTDTQYF
many TRBJ2-7 NA TRBV28 TGTGCCAGCAGTTTATTTGGACTAACCGTCGAGCAGTACTTC CASSLFGLTVEQYF
few TRBJ2-7 NA TRBV6-2/TRBV6-3 TGTGCCAGCAGTCGGAAACCCTCCCTCTACGAGCAGTACTTC CASSRKPSLYEQYF
NA TRBJ2-7 NA TRBV20-1 TGCAGTGCTAGGTCTGGGGGCGAGCAGTACTTC CSARSGGEQYF
NA TRBJ2-7 NA TRBV12-3/TRBV12-4 TGTGCCAGCAGTTCGGGACGGACTCGGATCGAGCAGTACTTC CASSSGRTRIEQYF
few TRBJ1-5 TRBD1 TRBV18 TGTGCCAGCTCACCGGGACAGGGGGAGTTCAATCAGCCCCAGCATTTT CASSPGQGEFNQPQHF
few TRBJ2-3 TRBD2 TRBV6-1 TGTGCCAGCAGTGAATATAGCGGGAGCACAGATACGCAGTATTTT CASSEYSGSTDTQYF
NA TRBJ2-1 NA TRBV19 TGTGCCAGTAGTCTAGGACCGGGGTCCTACAATGAGCAGTTCTTC CASSLGPGSYNEQFF
NA TRBJ2-6 NA TRBV6-6 TGTGCCAGCAGTTCGAAATCTCCTGGGGCCAACGTCCTGACTTTC CASSSKSPGANVLTF
NA TRBJ2-1 NA TRBV6-2/TRBV6-3 TGTGCCAGCAGTTACTCCAGGGTCCACAATGAGCAGTTCTTC CASSYSRVHNEQFF
many TRBJ2-7 TRBD2 TRBV5-1 TGCGCCAGCAGCCCCCGGGGTAGCGGGAGGACCTACGAGCAGTACTTC CASSPRGSGRTYEQYF
few TRBJ2-3 NA TRBV12-5 TGTGCTAGTTCGAGCCACGACACAGATACGCAGTATTTT CASSSHDTDTQYF
few TRBJ2-1 NA TRBV9 TGTGCCAGCAGCCCCAATGATTCCCCCAATGAGCAGTTCTTC CASSPNDSPNEQFF
few TRBJ2-2 TRBD2 TRBV7-9 TGTGCCAGCAGCGTTACTAGCGGGGGGACCGGGGAGCTGTTTTTT CASSVTSGGTGELFF
many TRBJ2-5 TRBD1 TRBV7-6 TGTGCCAGCAGCCCGGGGGACAGGGGATACCAAGAGACCCAGTACTTC CASSPGDRGYQETQYF
few TRBJ2-7 TRBD2 TRBV7-2 TGTGCCAGCAGCTTACCGGGGGCTAGCGGGGGATACGAGCAGTACTTC CASSLPGASGGYEQYF
few TRBJ1-1 TRBD1 TRBV19 TGTGCCAGTAGTACTCCGAGGGACAGGGGGCCGAGCACTGAAGCTTTCTTT CASSTPRDRGPSTEAFF
NA TRBJ2-2 TRBD1 TRBV7-6 TGTGCCAGCAGACCAACAGGGGGGAACACCGGGGAGCTGTTTTTT CASRPTGGNTGELFF
few TRBJ2-7 NA TRBV11-2 TGTGCCAGCAGCTCCCGAAAGACGACCGGACGCCTCTCCTACGAGCAGTACTTC CASSSRKTTGRLSYEQYF
few TRBJ2-1 NA TRBV7-9 TGTGCCAGCAGTTTAATAGCGGGGACAGATGGGGAGCAGTTCTTC CASSLIAGTDGEQFF
NA TRBJ1-2 NA TRBV7-9 TGTGCCAGTTGGAAAGGGGGGATCGGCTACACCTTC CASWKGGIGYTF
NA TRBJ2-1 NA TRBV25-1 TGTGCCAGCAGTGAATCACGGGGCGAGCAGTTCTTC CASSESRGEQFF
few TRBJ1-1 NA TRBV7-6 TGTGCCAGCAGCTTAGCTCCGGGGTCATACACTGAAGCTTTCTTT CASSLAPGSYTEAFF
NA TRBJ1-2 NA TRBV7-2 TGTGCCAGCAGCTTACGATCCAGGGACCTCAGGACCAACTATGGCTACACCTTC CASSLRSRDLRTNYGYTF
once TRBJ2-1 TRBD2 TRBV4-2 TGTGCCAGCAGCCCCAGGACTAGCGGGTCGAGCTCCTACAATGAGCAGTTCTTC CASSPRTSGSSSYNEQFF
few TRBJ1-1 NA TRBV28 TGTGCCAGCAGTTTATGGGTATTCTCGACTGAAGCTTTCTTT CASSLWVFSTEAFF
NA TRBJ1-2 NA TRBV4-1 TGCGCCAGCACCCCCAAGATTGGCGGGAACTATGGCTACACCTTC CASTPKIGGNYGYTF
NA TRBJ2-1 TRBD2 TRBV6-2/TRBV6-3 TGTGCCAGCAGTTACGCCACTAGCGGATACTACAATGAGCAGTTCTTC CASSYATSGYYNEQFF
NA TRBJ2-5 TRBD2 TRBV7-9 TGTGCCAGCAGCGGGACTAGTCGAGAGACCCAGTACTTC CASSGTSRETQYF